This TCR beta chain derives from a study of naive and memory T cell subsets. Trimming took 0 bases from V and 2 from J, leaving 2 bases between them. The CDR3 loop spans 11 amino acids. In germline, CDR1 is SQVTM, CDR2 ANQGSEA. Two oligonucleotides, mixed equimolar, formed the beta constant-region primer covering TRBC1 and TRBC2. TCRdb re-called the UMI-ligation and nested PCR reads through MiXCR, storing one row per CDR3 protein. The sample has about 150,000 distinct CDR3 sequences; approximately 15% are singletons. The table lists this clonotype with many counts. From the second PCR step, alpha and beta chains were amplified apart.

The chain has TRBV29-1 and TRBJ2-7, with unresolved D. The receptor was derived from a human donor in good health. The specimen sequenced was naive CD4+ T cells from blood. Written as DNA, the CDR3 is TGCAGCGTTGAAGAAACCTACGAGCAGTACTTC. Its translation: CSVEETYEQYF.